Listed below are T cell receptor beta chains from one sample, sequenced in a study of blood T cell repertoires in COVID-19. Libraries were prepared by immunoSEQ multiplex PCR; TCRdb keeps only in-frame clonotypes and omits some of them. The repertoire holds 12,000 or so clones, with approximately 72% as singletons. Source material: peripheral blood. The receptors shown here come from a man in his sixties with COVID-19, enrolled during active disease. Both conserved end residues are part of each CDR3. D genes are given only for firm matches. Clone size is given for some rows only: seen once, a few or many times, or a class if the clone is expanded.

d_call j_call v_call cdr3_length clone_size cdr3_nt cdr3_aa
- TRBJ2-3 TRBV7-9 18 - TGTGCCAGCAGCTTTCTCGTCGGCGACCGGGGAAGCACAGATACGCAGTATTTT CASSFLVGDRGSTDTQYF
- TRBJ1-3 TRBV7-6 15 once TGTGCCAGCAGCCCTTTCAGGGACTCTGGAAACACCATATATTTT CASSPFRDSGNTIYF
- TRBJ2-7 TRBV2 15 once TGTGCCAGCAGTGTTAACACATACCTCTCCTACGAGCAGTACTTC CASSVNTYLSYEQYF
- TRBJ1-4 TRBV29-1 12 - TGCAGCGTTGTCACAACGGGGGAAAAACTGTTTTTT CSVVTTGEKLFF
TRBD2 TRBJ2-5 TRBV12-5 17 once TGTGCTAGTGGCCCCGGACTAGCGGGAGGGGGAATAGAGACCCAGTACTTC CASGPGLAGGGIETQYF
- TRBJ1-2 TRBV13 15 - TGTGCCAGCAGCTCGTATGCGGTTTTCGAATATGGCTACACCTTC CASSSYAVFEYGYTF
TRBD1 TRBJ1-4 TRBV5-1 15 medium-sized TGCGCCAGCAGCCCGAGGGGGCAAACTAATGAAAAACTGTTTTTT CASSPRGQTNEKLFF
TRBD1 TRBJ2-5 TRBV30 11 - TGTGCCGTCTGGACAGGGGGGACCCAGTACTTC CAVWTGGTQYF
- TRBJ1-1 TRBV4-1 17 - TGCGCCAGCAGCCAAGATCTCGCAGGGCTGATGAACACTGAAGCTTTCTTT CASSQDLAGLMNTEAFF
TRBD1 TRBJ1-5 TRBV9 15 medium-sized TGTGCCAGCAGCGAGACAGGGGACCCCAATCAGCCCCAGCATTTT CASSETGDPNQPQHF
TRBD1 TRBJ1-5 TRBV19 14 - TGTGCCAGTACAGACAGGGGTTACAATCAGCCCCAGCATTTT CASTDRGYNQPQHF
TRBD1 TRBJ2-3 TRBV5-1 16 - TGCGCCAGCAGCCCTGGGACAGCACTTATCACAGATACGCAGTATTTT CASSPGTALITDTQYF
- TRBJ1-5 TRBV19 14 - TGTGCCAGTAGTCCGCGGCCGCTCAATCAGCCCCAGCATTTT CASSPRPLNQPQHF
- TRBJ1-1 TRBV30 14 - TGTGCCTGGGCGACGCGGGTAGTGAACACTGAAGCTTTCTTT CAWATRVVNTEAFF
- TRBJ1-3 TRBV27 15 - TGTGCCAGCAGCAGGCGGGCGAATTCTGGAAACACCATATATTTT CASSRRANSGNTIYF
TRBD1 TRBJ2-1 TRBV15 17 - TGTGCCACCAGCCGTCTGCCCCGGACAGGGATATACAATGAGCAGTTCTTC CATSRLPRTGIYNEQFF
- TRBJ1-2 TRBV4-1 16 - TGCGCCAGCAGCCAATTGACAGACCCGCCTAACTATGGCTACACCTTC CASSQLTDPPNYGYTF
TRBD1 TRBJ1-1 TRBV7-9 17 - TGTGCCAGCACAAGGGGGACAGGGGGCTTCATGAGGACTGAAGCTTTCTTT CASTRGTGGFMRTEAFF
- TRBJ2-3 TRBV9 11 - TGTGCCAGCAGCTCCGGTGATACGCAGTATTTT CASSSGDTQYF
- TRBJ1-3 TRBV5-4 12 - TGTGCCACCAAGGGGTCTGGAAACACCATATATTTT CATKGSGNTIYF
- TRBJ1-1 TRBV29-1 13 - TGCAGCCCGCAGAGGGCCGTAAACACTGAAGCTTTCTTT CSPQRAVNTEAFF
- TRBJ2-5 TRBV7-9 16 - TGTGCCAGCAGCTTATCGGAGGGGGCAAGAGGGGAGACCCAGTACTTC CASSLSEGARGETQYF
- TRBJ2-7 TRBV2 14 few TGTGCCAGCCAAGACAAGACAAACTTCTACGAGCAGTACTTC CASQDKTNFYEQYF
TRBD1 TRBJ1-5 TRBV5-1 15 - TGCGCCAGCAGCTTGGGGCAGGGGGTCAATCAGCCCCAGCATTTT CASSLGQGVNQPQHF
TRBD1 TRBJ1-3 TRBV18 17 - TGTGCCAGCTCCCAAGGGCTAGGACAGGGCTCTGGAAACACCATATATTTT CASSQGLGQGSGNTIYF
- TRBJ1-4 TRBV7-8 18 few TGTGCCAGCAGTTCTCCCGGGCCCTTGGAGGGGATCGAGGAAAAACTGTTTTTT CASSSPGPLEGIEEKLFF
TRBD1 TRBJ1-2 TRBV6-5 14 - TGTGCCAGCAGGGGGACAGGGGTTTCGTATGGCTACACCTTC CASRGTGVSYGYTF
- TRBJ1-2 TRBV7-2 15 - TGTGCCAGCAGCCCGAGGACAGCTGCTAACTATGGCTACACCTTC CASSPRTAANYGYTF
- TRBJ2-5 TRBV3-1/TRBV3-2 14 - TGTGCCAGCAGCCAAAAGACAATGGAAGAGACCCAGTACTTC CASSQKTMEETQYF
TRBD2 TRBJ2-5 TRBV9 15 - TGTGCCAGCAGCGTGCTAAGCGGGGGGGCAGAGACCCAGTACTTC CASSVLSGGAETQYF
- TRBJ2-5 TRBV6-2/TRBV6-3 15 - TGTGCCAGCAGTTGGGGTCCCCGGGAGTGGGAGACCCAGTACTTC CASSWGPREWETQYF
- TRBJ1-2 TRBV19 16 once TGTGCCAGTAGTATCGGGGCAGGGGAATTTTCATATGGCTACACCTTC CASSIGAGEFSYGYTF
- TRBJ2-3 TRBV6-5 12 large TGTGCCAGCAGACTAGGAGGAGATACGCAGTATTTT CASRLGGDTQYF
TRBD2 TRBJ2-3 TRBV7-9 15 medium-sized TGTGCCAGCAGCTTAGCGCGTAGCGGGAGGAGTACGCAGTATTTT CASSLARSGRSTQYF
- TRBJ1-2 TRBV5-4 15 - TGTGCCAGCAGCTTGCAGGGGATGGGGTACTATGGCTACACCTTC CASSLQGMGYYGYTF
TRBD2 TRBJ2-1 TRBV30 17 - TGTGCCTGGAGTGCCTACACAGTGCGGGAGGAAGGTGGTGAGCAGTTCTTC CAWSAYTVREEGGEQFF
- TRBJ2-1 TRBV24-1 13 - TGTGCCACCAGGCCCGAAGACAGTCATGAGCAGTTCTTC CATRPEDSHEQFF
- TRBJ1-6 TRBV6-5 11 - TGTGCCAGCTTCGATCCAGGCACCCTCCACTTT CASFDPGTLHF
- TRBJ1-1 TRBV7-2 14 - TGTGCCAGCAGCTTGGGGACAATTAACACTGAAGCTTTCTTT CASSLGTINTEAFF
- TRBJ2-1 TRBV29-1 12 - TGCAGCGTGTCGGAGGGCTACAATGAGCAGTTCTTC CSVSEGYNEQFF
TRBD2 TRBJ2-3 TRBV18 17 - TGTGCCAGCTCCACCAGGAGGACTAGCGTAGGAACAGATACGCAGTATTTT CASSTRRTSVGTDTQYF
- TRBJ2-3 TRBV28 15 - TGTGCCAGCAGTAAGACAGGGACTAGCACAGATACGCAGTATTTT CASSKTGTSTDTQYF
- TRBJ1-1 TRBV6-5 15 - TGTGCCAGCAGTTACTCAAGAAGGGCGACTAGTGAAGCTTTCTTT CASSYSRRATSEAFF
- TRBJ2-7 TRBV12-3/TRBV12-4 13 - TGTGCCAGCAGGGGACCTAGCGACTACGAGCAGTACTTC CASRGPSDYEQYF
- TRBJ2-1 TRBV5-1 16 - TGCGCCAGCAGGGGGAGCTTTCCAGGGGGGAACAATGAGCAGTTCTTC CASRGSFPGGNNEQFF
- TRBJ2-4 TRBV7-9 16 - TGTGCCAGCAGTGACCTTGGCGGAGGTGTTGGAAACATTCAGTACTTC CASSDLGGGVGNIQYF
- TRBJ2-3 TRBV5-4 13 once TGTGCCAGCAGCTTGAGCGGGACAGATACGCAGTATTTT CASSLSGTDTQYF
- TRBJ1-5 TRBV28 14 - TGTGCCAGCAGCAAAACGGGGGGTAGCCAGCCCCAGCATTTT CASSKTGGSQPQHF
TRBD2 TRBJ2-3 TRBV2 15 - TGTGCCAGCAGTGGACTAGCGGGGGGGGCAGATACGCAGTATTTT CASSGLAGGADTQYF
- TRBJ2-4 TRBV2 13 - TGTGCCAGCAGTGAAGCGCCGGGGTACATTCAGTACTTC CASSEAPGYIQYF
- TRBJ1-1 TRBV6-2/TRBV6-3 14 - TGTGCCAGCAGCATACAGGGAATGAACACTGAAGCTTTCTTT CASSIQGMNTEAFF
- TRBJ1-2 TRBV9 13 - TGTGCCAGCAGCGTAGTAGAGTACTATGGCTACACCTTC CASSVVEYYGYTF
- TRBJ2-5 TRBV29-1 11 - TGCAGCGGGGGGGCCCAAGAGACCCAGTACTTC CSGGAQETQYF
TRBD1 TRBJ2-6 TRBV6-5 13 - TGTGCCAGCAGAACGGGACAGACCAACGTCCTGACTTTC CASRTGQTNVLTF
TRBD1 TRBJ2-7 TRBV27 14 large TGTGCCAGCAGGATCACAGGGGTCAACTACGAGCAGTACTTC CASRITGVNYEQYF